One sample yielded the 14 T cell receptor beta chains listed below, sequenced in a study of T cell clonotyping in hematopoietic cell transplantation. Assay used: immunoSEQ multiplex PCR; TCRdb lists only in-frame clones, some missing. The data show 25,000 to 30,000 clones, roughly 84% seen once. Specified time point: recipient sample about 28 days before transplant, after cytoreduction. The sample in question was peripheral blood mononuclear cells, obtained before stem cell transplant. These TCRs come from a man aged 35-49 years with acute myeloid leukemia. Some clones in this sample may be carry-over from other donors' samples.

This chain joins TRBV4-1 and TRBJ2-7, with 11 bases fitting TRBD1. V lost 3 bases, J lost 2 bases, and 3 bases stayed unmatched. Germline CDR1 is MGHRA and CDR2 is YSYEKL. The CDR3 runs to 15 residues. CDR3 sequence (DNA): TGCGCCAGCAGCCAGCCGGGACAGGGGGCCTACGAGCAGTACTTC. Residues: CASSQPGQGAYEQYF.

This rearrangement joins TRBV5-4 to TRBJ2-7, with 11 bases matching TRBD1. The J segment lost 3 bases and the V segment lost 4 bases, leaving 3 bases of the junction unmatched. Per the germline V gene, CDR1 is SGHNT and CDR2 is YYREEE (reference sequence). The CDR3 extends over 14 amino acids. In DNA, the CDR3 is TGTGCCAGCAGCGTCGGGACAGGGGGCTACGAGCAGTACTTC. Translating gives CASSVGTGGYEQYF.

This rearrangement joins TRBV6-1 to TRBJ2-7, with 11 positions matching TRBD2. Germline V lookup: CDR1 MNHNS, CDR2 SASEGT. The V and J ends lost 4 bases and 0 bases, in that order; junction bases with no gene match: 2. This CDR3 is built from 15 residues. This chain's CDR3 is CASSVAGGSSYEQYF. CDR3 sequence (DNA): TGTGCCAGCAGTGTAGCGGGAGGGAGCTCCTACGAGCAGTACTTC.

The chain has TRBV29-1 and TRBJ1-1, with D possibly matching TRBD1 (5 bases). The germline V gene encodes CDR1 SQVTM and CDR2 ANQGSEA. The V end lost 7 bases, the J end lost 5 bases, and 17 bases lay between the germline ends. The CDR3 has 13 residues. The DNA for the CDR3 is TGCAGCGCCAGTAGCCAGGGCAGGACTGAAGCTTTCTTT. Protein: CSASSQGRTEAFF.

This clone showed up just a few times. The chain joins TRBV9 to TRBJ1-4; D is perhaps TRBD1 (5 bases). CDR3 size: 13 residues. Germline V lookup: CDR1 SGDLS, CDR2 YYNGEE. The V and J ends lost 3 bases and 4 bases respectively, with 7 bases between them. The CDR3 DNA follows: TGTGCCAGCAGCGGACAGCATAATGAAAAACTGTTTTTT. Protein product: CASSGQHNEKLFF. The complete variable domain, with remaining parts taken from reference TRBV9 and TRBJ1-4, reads DSGVTQTPKHLITATGQRVTLRCSPRSGDLSVYWYQQSLDQGLQFLIQYYNGEERAKGNILERFSAQQFPDLHSELNLSSLELGDSALYFCASSGQHNEKLFFGSGTQLSVL.

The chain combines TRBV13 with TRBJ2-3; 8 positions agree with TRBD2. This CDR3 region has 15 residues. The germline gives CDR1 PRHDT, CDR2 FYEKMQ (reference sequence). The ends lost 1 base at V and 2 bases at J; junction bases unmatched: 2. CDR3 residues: CASSLAGGLTDTQYF. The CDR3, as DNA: TGTGCCAGCAGCTTAGCGGGGGGGCTCACAGATACGCAGTATTTT.

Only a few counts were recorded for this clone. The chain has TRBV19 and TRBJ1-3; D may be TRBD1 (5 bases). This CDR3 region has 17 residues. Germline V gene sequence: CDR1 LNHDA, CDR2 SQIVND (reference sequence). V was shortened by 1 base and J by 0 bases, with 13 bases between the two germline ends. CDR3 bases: TGTGCCAGTAGTATAGCTGGGGGAGTCGTCTCTGGAAACACCATATATTTT. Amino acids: CASSIAGGVVSGNTIYF.

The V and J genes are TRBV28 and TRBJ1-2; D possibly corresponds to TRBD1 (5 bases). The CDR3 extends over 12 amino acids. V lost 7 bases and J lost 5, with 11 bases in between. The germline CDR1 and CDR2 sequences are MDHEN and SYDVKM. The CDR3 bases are TGTGCCAGCAAGGAGGGGAGTTATGGCTACACCTTC. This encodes CASKEGSYGYTF.

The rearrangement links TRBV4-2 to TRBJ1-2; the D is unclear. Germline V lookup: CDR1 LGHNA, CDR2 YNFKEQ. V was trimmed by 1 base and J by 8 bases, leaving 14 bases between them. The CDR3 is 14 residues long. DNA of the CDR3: TGTGCCAGCAGCCAAGTTAACGGAAAAGGCGGCTACACCTTC. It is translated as CASSQVNGKGGYTF.

The CDR3 DNA follows: TGTGCCAGCAGCGCGCCTGCGCTTTCCTACGAGCAGTACTTC. It codes for CASSAPALSYEQYF. The chain carries TRBV5-6 and TRBJ2-7; the D is unclear. Germline CDR1 reads SGHDT; CDR2 reads YYEEEE. The CDR3 spans 14 residues. Trimming left V 4 bases short and J 1 base short, with 12 bases between.

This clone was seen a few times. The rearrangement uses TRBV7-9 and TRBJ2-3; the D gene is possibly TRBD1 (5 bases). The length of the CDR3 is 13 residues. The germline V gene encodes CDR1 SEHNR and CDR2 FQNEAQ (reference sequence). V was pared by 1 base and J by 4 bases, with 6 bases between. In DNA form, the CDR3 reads TGTGCCAGCAGCTTAGGACAGTCAGATACGCAGTATTTT. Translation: CASSLGQSDTQYF.

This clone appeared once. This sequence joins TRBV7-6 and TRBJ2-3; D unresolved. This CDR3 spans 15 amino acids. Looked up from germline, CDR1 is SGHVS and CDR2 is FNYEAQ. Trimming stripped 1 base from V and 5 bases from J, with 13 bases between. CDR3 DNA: TGTGCCAGCAGCTTAGGGGTGGATTCGCAAGATACGCAGTATTTT. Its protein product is CASSLGVDSQDTQYF.

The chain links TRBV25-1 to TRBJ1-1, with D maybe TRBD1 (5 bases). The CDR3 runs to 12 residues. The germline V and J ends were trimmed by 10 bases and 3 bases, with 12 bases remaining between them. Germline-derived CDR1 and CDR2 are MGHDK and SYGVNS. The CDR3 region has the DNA TGTGCCACCGGGGGAGAATACACTGAAGCTTTCTTT. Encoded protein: CATGGEYTEAFF.

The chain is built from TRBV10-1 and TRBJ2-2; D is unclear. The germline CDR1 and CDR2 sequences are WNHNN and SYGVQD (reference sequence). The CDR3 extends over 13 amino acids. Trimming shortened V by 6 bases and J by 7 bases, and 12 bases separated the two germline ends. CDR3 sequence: CASRSNIFGELFF. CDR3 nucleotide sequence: TGCGCCAGCAGATCTAATATTTTCGGGGAGCTGTTTTTT.